These 24 T cell receptor beta chains came from one sample sequenced in a study. Treg sorting used a CD4+CD25+CD127-/low gate. Via MiXCR, TCRdb re-called the 5' RACE reads, giving one row per CDR3 protein. Seen here are fewer than 13,000 distinct CDR3 sequences, roughly 15% observed once, and the top ten hold less than 5%. Source material: Tregs sorted from a lymph node. These receptors were taken from a female donor with breast cancer.

This clonotype was counted many times. The rearrangement joins TRBV11-1 to TRBJ2-1, with unresolved D. V shed 2 bases and J shed 3 bases, with 14 bases lying between them. The CDR3 covers 16 residues. Germline V CDR1 and CDR2: SGHAT, FQDESV (reference sequence). CDR3 region: CASSLSGGTIYNEQFF. The CDR3 DNA follows: TGTGCCAGCAGCTTATCAGGCGGCACCATCTACAATGAGCAGTTCTTC. Together with reference TRBV11-1 and TRBJ2-1, the CDR3 gives the full variable domain: EAEVAQSPRYKITEKSQAVAFWCDPISGHATLYWYRQILGQGPELLVQFQDESVVDDSQLPKDRFSAERLKGVDSTLKIQPAELGDSAMYLCASSLSGGTIYNEQFFGPGTRLTVL.

In its sample, this clonotype was seen many times. J is TRBJ2-1 and V is TRBV5-4, with 9 bases fitting TRBD1. The V gene's germline CDR1 is SGHNT and CDR2 YYREEE (reference sequence). CDR3 length: 15 amino acids. The trim removed 3 bases at V and 10 bases at J, leaving 11 bases unmatched. This CDR3 is CASSSQRQGVSEQFF. The CDR3 nucleotides are TGTGCCAGCAGCTCGCAACGACAGGGGGTTAGCGAGCAGTTCTTC.

This clonotype was seen ten or more times. This chain joins TRBV3-1 and TRBJ1-1; no clear D. This CDR3 contains 13 residues. V gave up 2 bases and J gave up 1 base, with 5 bases separating them. Germline lookup yields CDR1 LGHDT and CDR2 YNNKEL (reference sequence). CDR3 sequence reads: CASSQLANTEAFF. CDR3 sequence (DNA): TGTGCCAGCAGCCAACTAGCGAACACTGAAGCTTTCTTT.

As concerns this clonotype: The limits of the CDR3 on the DNA are not certain, so only TCRdb's listed CDR3 is given. This chain uses TRBV20-1 with TRBJ1-2; TRBD1, the D gene given by the table, was not confirmed from the DNA. The CDR3 comprises 12 residues, both ends counted. Germline lookup yields CDR1 DFQATT and CDR2 SNEGSKA (reference sequence). The CDR3 spells CGAYRGDYGCTF.

This clonotype ranks as medium-sized. This rearrangement joins TRBV5-5 to TRBJ2-1, with 7 positions matching TRBD1. Trimming took 3 bases from V and 9 from J; bases not matched to a gene: 6. Germline V CDR1 and CDR2: SGHKS, YYEKEE (reference sequence). CDR3 size: 13 residues. The CDR3: CASSSQGYREQFF. CDR3 DNA sequence: TGTGCCAGCAGCTCACAGGGGTATCGTGAGCAGTTCTTC.

By sample share, this clonotype is medium-sized (0.01 to 0.1%). The V call is TRBV20-1, the J call TRBJ1-5, with a possible D match to TRBD1 (6 bases). Germline assignment: CDR1 DFQATT and CDR2 SNEGSKA (reference sequence). This CDR3 spans 15 amino acids. Trimming took 1 base from V and 0 from J, leaving 10 bases between them. This CDR3 is CSARGGGGSNQPQHF. The CDR3 DNA follows: TGCAGTGCTAGAGGGGGGGGCGGTAGCAATCAGCCCCAGCATTTT.

The chain uses TRBV12-3 or TRBV12-4 and TRBJ2-1, with TRBD2 as a possible D gene (7 bases). The CDR3 consists of 17 residues. Trimming removed 3 bases at V and 8 bases at J, with 23 bases between. The CDR3 is CASSFRGGRRFGDEQFF. Written as DNA, the CDR3 is TGTGCCAGCAGTTTTAGGGGGGGGAGGAGGTTTGGCGATGAGCAGTTCTTC.

This clonotype is classed as medium-sized. The J gene is TRBJ2-1, the V gene TRBV7-2, with a weak D call TRBD2 (5 bases). V gave up 10 bases and J gave up 5 bases, with 15 bases separating them. This CDR3 contains 13 residues. From germline, CDR1 is SGHTA and CDR2 FQGNSA. The CDR3 loop reads CAKGDYLHNEQFF. As DNA, the CDR3 is TGTGCCAAGGGAGACTACCTCCACAATGAGCAGTTCTTC.

This clonotype is labeled as medium-sized. The CDR3 loop is CSASDSGGGSTQYF. DNA for the CDR3: TGCAGTGCTAGTGACTCAGGGGGGGGAAGTACGCAGTATTTT. This chain joins TRBV20-1 and TRBJ2-3; the D gene could be TRBD1 or TRBD2 (7 bases each). V lost 3 bases and J lost 8, with 18 bases in between. The length of the CDR3 is 14 residues. Germline lookup yields CDR1 DFQATT and CDR2 SNEGSKA (reference sequence).

The table lists this clonotype with many counts. Just one base apart from a much larger clone, this may be a read error. J is TRBJ2-5 and V is TRBV6-1; tentative D call: TRBD1 (5 bases). The CDR3 length is 13 residues. Germline V gene sequence: CDR1 MNHNS, CDR2 SASEGT. Trimming shortened V by 6 bases and J by 2 bases, and 10 bases separated the two germline ends. Here the CDR3 DNA reads TGTGCCAGCAGCCGACAGATACAAGAGACCCAGTACTTC. It codes for CASSRQIQETQYF.

Comments on this clonotype: This may be a read error, as it is one base from a much larger clone. The V gene is TRBV9, the J gene TRBJ2-1; TRBD2 matches at 10 bases. Germline V CDR1 and CDR2: SGDLS, YYNGEE. The CDR3 is made up of 18 amino acids. V gave up 0 bases and J gave up 1 base; unmatched junction bases: 7. In DNA, the CDR3 is TGTGCCAGCAGCGTAGCTACGGTGGGACTAGCGTCCTACAATGAGCAGTTCTTC. It translates to CASSVATVGLASYNEQFF.

This clonotype showed up many times. The V and J genes are TRBV7-8 and TRBJ2-1; a possible D gene is TRBD1 (6 bases). Germline values: CDR1 SGHVS, CDR2 FQNEAQ. The V and J ends lost 2 bases and 4 bases respectively, with 18 bases between them. The CDR3 contains 17 residues. CDR3 region: CASSLTSQGNPYNEQFF. CDR3 DNA sequence: TGTGCCAGCAGCTTAACCTCACAGGGCAACCCGTACAATGAGCAGTTCTTC.

This clonotype is termed medium-sized (0.01 to 0.1%). The chain couples TRBV6-1 to TRBJ1-1; 9 nucleotides align to TRBD1. Germline CDR1 reads MNHNS; CDR2 reads SASEGT. Trimming at V came to 4 bases and at J to 5 bases, leaving 5 bases not matched to a gene. This CDR3 is built from 14 residues. The CDR3 coding sequence is TGTGCCAGCAGTGGCGGACAGGGGTGGACTGAAGCTTTCTTT. Protein sequence: CASSGGQGWTEAFF.

This clonotype was counted at least ten times. The genes are TRBV12-3 or TRBV12-4 and TRBJ1-1; D is possibly TRBD1 (5 bases). Trimming cost V 1 base and J 8 bases, with 14 bases left between them. This CDR3 comprises 14 residues. The CDR3 coding sequence is TGTGCCAGCAGTTTAGGGGGGATTAGCGAGGAAGCTTTCTTT. Protein: CASSLGGISEEAFF.

By proportion, this clonotype is medium-sized. This chain joins TRBV7-2 and TRBJ2-3; 12 nucleotides line up with TRBD2. CDR3 size: 16 residues. Germline V lookup: CDR1 SGHTA, CDR2 FQGNSA. J was trimmed by 2 bases and V by 4 bases; bases with no gene match: 4. CDR3 sequence: CASSSGLAGYTDTQYF. CDR3 in DNA: TGTGCCAGCAGCTCCGGACTAGCGGGATACACAGATACGCAGTATTTT.

By sample fraction, this clonotype is medium-sized (0.01 to 0.1%). The chain uses TRBV12-3 or TRBV12-4 and TRBJ1-5, with D unresolved. V lost 7 bases and J lost 6, with 25 bases in between. The CDR3 totals 17 residues. The CDR3 is CASTTRVPGLIGQPQHF. The CDR3 DNA reads TGTGCCAGCACCACAAGGGTACCCGGGCTAATTGGTCAGCCCCAGCATTTT.

By proportion, this clonotype is medium-sized. The gene calls are TRBV7-2 and TRBJ2-7, with 8 nucleotides matching TRBD1. The junction had 8 bases not matched to a gene; V was cut back by 4 bases and J by 3 bases. Germline assignment: CDR1 SGHTA and CDR2 FQGNSA. The CDR3 length is 15 residues. The CDR3 sequence is CASSSQGAFVYEQYF. CDR3 DNA: TGTGCCAGCAGCTCCCAGGGGGCGTTCGTCTACGAGCAGTACTTC. The variable domain in full, completed from reference TRBV7-2 and TRBJ2-7, reads GAGVSQSPSNKVTEKGKDVELRCDPISGHTALYWYRQSLGQGLEFLIYFQGNSAPDKSGLPSDRFSAERTGGSVSTLTIQRTQQEDSAVYLCASSSQGAFVYEQYFGPGTRLTVT.

In its sample, this clonotype was seen many times. This chain uses TRBV2 with TRBJ2-5; D not resolved. The germline CDR1 and CDR2 sequences are SNHLY and FYNNEI. CDR3 length equals 12 residues. The ends were cut back, 0 bases at V and 5 bases at J, with 4 bases in the middle. CDR3 in DNA: TGTGCCAGCAGTGAAGCGTGGGAGACCCAGTACTTC. Translating gives CASSEAWETQYF.

By share, this clonotype ranks as medium-sized (0.01 to 0.1%). The chain combines TRBV7-9 with TRBJ1-3, with a tentative D call TRBD1 (6 bases). This CDR3 spans 15 amino acids. From germline, CDR1 is SEHNR and CDR2 FQNEAQ (reference sequence). V lost 0 bases, J lost 9 bases, and 15 bases lay in between. The CDR3 region is CASSLATGAGSTIYF. As DNA, the CDR3 is TGTGCCAGCAGCTTAGCGACAGGTGCGGGGAGCACCATATATTTT.

The chain has TRBV20-1 and TRBJ2-6; 7 positions agree with TRBD1. J was trimmed by 4 bases and V by 4 bases; bases with no gene match: 4. The CDR3 contains 14 residues. Germline CDR1 and CDR2: DFQATT and SNEGSKA (reference sequence). DNA for the CDR3: TGCAGTGCTACTACAGGGGCGGGGGCCAACGTCCTGACTTTC. It encodes CSATTGAGANVLTF.

This rearrangement joins TRBV7-2 to TRBJ2-3; 7 nucleotides match TRBD1. Trimming cost V 5 bases and J 1 base; bases outside gene matches: 12. The CDR3 runs to 17 residues. The germline CDR1 and CDR2 sequences are SGHTA and FQGNSA. CDR3 coding DNA: TGTGCCAGCAGCGGCCCACAAAGACAGGGACGCACAGATACGCAGTATTTT. This sequence encodes CASSGPQRQGRTDTQYF. Full variable domain (missing parts from reference TRBV7-2 and TRBJ2-3): GAGVSQSPSNKVTEKGKDVELRCDPISGHTALYWYRQSLGQGLEFLIYFQGNSAPDKSGLPSDRFSAERTGGSVSTLTIQRTQQEDSAVYLCASSGPQRQGRTDTQYFGPGTRLTVL.

The table lists this clonotype with many counts. The genes are TRBV12-3 or TRBV12-4 and TRBJ1-6; D remains ambiguous. The CDR3 length is 14 residues. The V and J ends lost 5 bases and 7 bases respectively, with 12 bases between them. The CDR3 bases are TGTGCCAGCAGTCGCCGGGGAGGGAATTCACCCCTCCACTTT. It yields the protein CASSRRGGNSPLHF.

In the case of this clonotype: This may be a read error: a much more frequent sequence differs by one nucleotide. The rearrangement uses TRBV4-2 and TRBJ2-4; 10 positions agree with TRBD2. The CDR3 sequence is 19 residues long. In germline, CDR1 is LGHNA, CDR2 YNFKEQ. CDR3 loop: CASSQDFSGTSAAKNIQHF. CDR3 coding DNA: TGTGCCAGCAGCCAAGATTTCTCCGGGACTAGCGCGGCCAAAAACATTCAGCACTTC.

This clonotype came up a few times. A read error may be the cause here, since a much bigger clone is one base away. The gene calls are TRBV5-1 and TRBJ2-1; TRBD2 is a possible D gene (7 bases). The CDR3 contains 17 residues. The germline V gene encodes CDR1 SGHRS and CDR2 YFSETQ. V was pared by 7 bases and J by 2 bases, with 22 bases between. As DNA, the CDR3 is TGCGCCAGCTGCTCAGTAGGGGGGGAAAAACCCTACAATGAGCAGTTCTTC. It specifies CASCSVGGEKPYNEQFF.